Following are 14 T cell receptor beta chains from one sample sequenced in a study of blood T cell repertoires in COVID-19. Profiling relied on immunoSEQ multiplex PCR, and the TCRdb table lists in-frame clones only, not all of them. Altogether under 200,000 clones are present, roughly 81% being singletons, with the ten largest covering about 5.6%. The sample taken for sequencing was peripheral blood. The receptor source for this set is a woman aged 45-65 years with COVID-19, enrolled during active disease.

The V gene is TRBV9, the J gene TRBJ2-2, with 10 bases lining up with TRBD2. J was trimmed by 3 bases and V by 4 bases; bases with no gene match: 9. Germline CDR1 SGDLS, CDR2 YYNGEE. The CDR3 loop spans 17 amino acids. CDR3 region: CASSPRSGGAHTGELFF. For the CDR3, the DNA is TGTGCCAGCAGCCCCCGAAGCGGGGGGGCCCACACCGGGGAGCTGTTTTTT.

This clone was recorded once. This chain uses TRBV5-5 with TRBJ2-7, with unresolved D. The CDR3 runs to 14 residues. CDR1 and CDR2 (germline): SGHKS, YYEKEE (reference sequence). V was trimmed by 0 bases and J by 2 bases, leaving 9 bases between them. CDR3 bases: TGTGCCAGCAGCTTGGGGTTCACAGCCTACGAGCAGTACTTC. Protein: CASSLGFTAYEQYF.

The sample holds a few counts of this clone. The chain is built from TRBV6-1 and TRBJ1-2; no clear D. In germline, CDR1 is MNHNS, CDR2 SASEGT. The CDR3 sequence is 11 residues long. Trimming shortened V by 3 bases and J by 7 bases, and 6 bases separated the two germline ends. CDR3 sequence reads: CASSDTFGYTF. The DNA of the CDR3 is TGTGCCAGCAGTGACACTTTTGGCTACACCTTC.

The J gene is TRBJ2-3, the V gene TRBV3-1 (or the pseudogene TRBV3-2); the D is unclear. CDR3 length: 15 residues. Germline V gene data show CDR1 as LGHDT and CDR2 as YNNKEL (reference sequence). Trimming removed 1 base from V and 3 bases from J, with 11 bases in between. This CDR3 is CASSQAATGTDTQYF. CDR3 coding DNA: TGTGCCAGCAGCCAAGCGGCTACGGGTACAGATACGCAGTATTTT.

With respect to this clone: A junction boundary mismatches the germline segment, possibly from a read error. The chain combines TRBV11-2 with TRBJ1-1, with D possibly being TRBD1 (5 bases). Looked up from germline, CDR1 is SGHAT and CDR2 is FQNNGV. This CDR3 has 14 residues. The CDR3 loop reads CASSLAAGNPEAFF. CDR3 DNA sequence: TGTGCCAGCAGCTTAGCCGCAGGGAACCCTGAAGCTTTCTTT.

This rearrangement joins TRBV7-9 to TRBJ1-1; TRBD1 might be the D (5 bases). Trimming took 2 bases from V and 2 from J, leaving 12 bases between them. The CDR3 length is 15 residues. Germline CDR1 and CDR2: SEHNR and FQNEAQ (reference sequence). The CDR3 nucleotides read TGTGCCAGCAGCTTATTGGGGGGGACCAACACTGAAGCTTTCTTT. Translating it yields CASSLLGGTNTEAFF.

The chain couples TRBV12-1 to TRBJ2-1; the table's D call, TRBD2, was not checked against the DNA. TRBV12-1 is noted as a pseudogene. The CDR3 covers 15 residues. CDR3 region: CASSFGLAGGNEQFF. The CDR3 nucleotides read TGTGCCAGCAGCTTTGGATTAGCGGGGGGCAATGAGCAGTTCTTC.

The V and J genes are TRBV4-1 and TRBJ2-7; weak D call: TRBD2 (6 bases). This CDR3 has 15 residues. Germline CDR1 and CDR2: MGHRA and YSYEKL. Deletions cut 0 bases from V and 2 bases from J, with 11 bases between. Here the CDR3 reads CASSQDYQRAYEQYF. CDR3 coding DNA: TGCGCCAGCAGCCAAGATTATCAGCGGGCCTACGAGCAGTACTTC.

This sequence joins TRBV18 and TRBJ2-2; TRBD1 agrees at 8 bases. Germline CDR1 and CDR2: KGHSH and LQKENI. The trim removed 4 bases at V and 3 bases at J, leaving 7 bases unmatched. The CDR3 is 16 residues long. The CDR3 nucleotides are TGTGCCAGCTCACAACGGACAGGGATACACACCGGGGAGCTGTTTTTT. Its protein product is CASSQRTGIHTGELFF.

This clone has more than one count but fewer than ten. The rearrangement links TRBV6-1 to TRBJ2-2; 8 bases are a match to TRBD1. The CDR3 loop spans 16 amino acids. V gave up 2 bases and J gave up 6 bases; unmatched junction bases: 8. Germline loops: CDR1 MNHNS, CDR2 SASEGT. The CDR3 nucleotides read TGTGCCAGCAGTGAATTAAGGACAGGGTTGTCCGGGGAGCTGTTTTTT. It encodes CASSELRTGLSGELFF.

This chain links TRBV6-5 with TRBJ1-2; 7 bases map to TRBD1. Losses at the gene ends were 7 bases for V and 6 bases for J; bases not matched to a gene: 8. Germline values: CDR1 MNHEY, CDR2 SVGAGI. This CDR3 has 13 residues. The CDR3 reads CASTKAQGDGYTF. The CDR3, as DNA: TGTGCCAGCACCAAGGCCCAGGGGGATGGCTACACCTTC.

The chain joins TRBV21-1 to TRBJ2-2; no check of the table's D call, TRBD1, against the DNA was made. TRBV21-1 is labeled a pseudogene. The CDR3 covers 15 residues. The CDR3: CASVTGQGNTGELFF. As DNA, the CDR3 is TGTGCCAGCGTAACGGGACAGGGAAACACCGGGGAGCTGTTTTTT.

This chain links TRBV4-3 with TRBJ2-1, with TRBD2 identical over 9 bases. V trimming: 3 bases; J trimming: 8 bases; junction bases outside the gene matches: 14. This CDR3 region has 17 residues. Germline CDR1 LGHNA, CDR2 YSLEER. The CDR3 reads CASSHANGGGAGDEQFF. The CDR3 DNA is TGCGCCAGCAGCCACGCCAATGGCGGGGGGGCGGGCGATGAGCAGTTCTTC.

The gene calls are TRBV30 and TRBJ1-2, with D hard to call. CDR3 length: 12 residues. V dropped 0 bases and J dropped 7 bases, with 9 bases sitting between them. Germline-derived CDR1 and CDR2 are GTSNPN and SVGIG (reference sequence). The CDR3 DNA follows: TGTGCCTGGAGTGTCGGGTTAGGTGGCTACACCTTC. Translated, it gives CAWSVGLGGYTF. The whole variable domain, remainder taken from reference TRBV30 and TRBJ1-2, is SQTIHQWPATLVQPVGSPLSLECTVEGTSNPNLYWYRQAAGRGLQLLFYSVGIGQISSEVPQNLSASRPQDRQFILSSKKLLLSDSGFYLCAWSVGLGGYTFGSGTRLTVV.